This T cell receptor beta chain was retrieved from a study of blood T cell repertoires in COVID-19. Study details: Sites in the United States, Italy and Spain provided acute and convalescent COVID-19 samples. T cells, B-cell-depleted T cells, or PBMCs provided the cDNA or gDNA that served as material.

As handled by the study authors: How many nucleated cells were present was estimated from reference gene primer amplification. Clones were sequenced by immunoSEQ multiplex PCR, and TCRdb holds only the in-frame ones, with some missing. V and J calls and clone size follow that table, whereas D and trimming were derived from the DNA. The sample carries fewer than 60,000 clones, over 85% recorded once. In germline, CDR1 is LNHDA, CDR2 SQIVND (reference sequence). The CDR3 extends over 14 amino acids. V lost 6 bases to trimming and J lost 10 bases, with 16 bases between them. Enrollment of patients from Seattle took place during active infection, with longitudinal follow-up.

The rearrangement links TRBV19 to TRBJ1-6, with D unclear. This clonotype originated in a man in his fifties or sixties with COVID-19, enrolled during active disease. The specimen sequenced was peripheral blood. In nucleotides, the CDR3 is TGTGCCAGTAGGACGGAGAATCCTAAATCACCCCTCCACTTT. Encoded protein: CASRTENPKSPLHF.